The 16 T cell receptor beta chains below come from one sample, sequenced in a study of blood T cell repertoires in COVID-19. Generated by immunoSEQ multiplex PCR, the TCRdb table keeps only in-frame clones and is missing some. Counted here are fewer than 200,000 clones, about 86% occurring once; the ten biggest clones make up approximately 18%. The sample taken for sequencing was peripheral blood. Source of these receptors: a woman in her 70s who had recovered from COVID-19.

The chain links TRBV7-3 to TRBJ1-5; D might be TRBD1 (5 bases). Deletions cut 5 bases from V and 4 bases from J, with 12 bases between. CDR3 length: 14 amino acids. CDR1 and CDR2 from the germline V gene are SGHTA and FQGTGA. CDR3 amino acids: CASSPSGGNQPQHF. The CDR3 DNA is TGTGCCAGCAGCCCCTCCGGGGGGAATCAGCCCCAGCATTTT.

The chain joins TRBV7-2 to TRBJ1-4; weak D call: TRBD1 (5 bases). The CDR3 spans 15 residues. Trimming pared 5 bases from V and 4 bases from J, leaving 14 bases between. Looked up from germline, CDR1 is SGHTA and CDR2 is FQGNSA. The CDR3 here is CASSQQARGNEKLFF. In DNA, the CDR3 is TGTGCCAGCAGCCAACAGGCGCGGGGTAATGAAAAACTGTTTTTT.

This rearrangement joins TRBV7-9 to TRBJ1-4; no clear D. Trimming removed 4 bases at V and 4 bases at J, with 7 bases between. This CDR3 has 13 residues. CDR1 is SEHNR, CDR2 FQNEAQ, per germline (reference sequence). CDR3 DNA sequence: TGTGCCAGCAGCTCCCAGGTTAATGAAAAACTGTTTTTT. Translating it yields CASSSQVNEKLFF.

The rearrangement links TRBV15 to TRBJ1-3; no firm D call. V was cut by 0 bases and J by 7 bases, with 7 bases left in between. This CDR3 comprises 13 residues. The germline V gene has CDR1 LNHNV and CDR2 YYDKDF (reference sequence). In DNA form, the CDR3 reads TGTGCCACCAGCAGAGAGGCGGGGAACACCATATATTTT. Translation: CATSREAGNTIYF.

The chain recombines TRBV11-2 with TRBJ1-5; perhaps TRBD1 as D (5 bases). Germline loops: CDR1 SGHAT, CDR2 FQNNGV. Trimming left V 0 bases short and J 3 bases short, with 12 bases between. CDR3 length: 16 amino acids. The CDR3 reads CASSLDRGGPNQPQHF. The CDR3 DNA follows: TGTGCCAGCAGCTTAGATCGCGGGGGACCCAATCAGCCCCAGCATTTT.

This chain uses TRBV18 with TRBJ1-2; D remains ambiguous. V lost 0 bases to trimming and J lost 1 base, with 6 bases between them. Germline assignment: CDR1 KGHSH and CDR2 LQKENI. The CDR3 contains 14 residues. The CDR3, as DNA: TGTGCCAGCTCACCACCGGGCATTAACTATGGCTACACCTTC. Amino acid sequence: CASSPPGINYGYTF.

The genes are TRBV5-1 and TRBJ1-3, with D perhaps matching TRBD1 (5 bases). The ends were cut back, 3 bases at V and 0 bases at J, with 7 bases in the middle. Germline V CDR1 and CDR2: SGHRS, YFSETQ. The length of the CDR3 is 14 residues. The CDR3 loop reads CASSYTGSGNTIYF. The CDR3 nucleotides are TGCGCCAGCAGCTACACAGGCTCTGGAAACACCATATATTTT.

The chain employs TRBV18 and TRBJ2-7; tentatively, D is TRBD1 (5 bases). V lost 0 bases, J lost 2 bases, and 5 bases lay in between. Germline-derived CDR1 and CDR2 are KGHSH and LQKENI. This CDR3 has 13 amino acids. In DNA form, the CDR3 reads TGTGCCAGCTCACCACCGGGGCCCTACGAGCAGTACTTC. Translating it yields CASSPPGPYEQYF.

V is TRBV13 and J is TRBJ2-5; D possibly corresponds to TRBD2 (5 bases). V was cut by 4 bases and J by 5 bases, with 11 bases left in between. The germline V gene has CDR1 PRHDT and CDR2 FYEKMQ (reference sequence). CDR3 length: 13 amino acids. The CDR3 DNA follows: TGTGCCAGCAGCTCGAGGAGGTGGGAGACCCAGTACTTC. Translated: CASSSRRWETQYF.

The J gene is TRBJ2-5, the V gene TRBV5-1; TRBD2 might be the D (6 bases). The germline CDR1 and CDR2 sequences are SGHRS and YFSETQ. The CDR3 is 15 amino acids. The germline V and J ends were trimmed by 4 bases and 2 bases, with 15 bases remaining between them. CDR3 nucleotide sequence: TGCGCCAGCAGCCCCCCCCGGGCGGGGCAAGAGACCCAGTACTTC. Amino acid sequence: CASSPPRAGQETQYF.

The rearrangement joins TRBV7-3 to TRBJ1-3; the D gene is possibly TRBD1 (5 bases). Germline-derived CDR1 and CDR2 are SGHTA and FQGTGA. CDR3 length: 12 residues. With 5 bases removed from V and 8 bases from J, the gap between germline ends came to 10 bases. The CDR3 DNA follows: TGTGCCAGCAGCCACGGGGGGGACACCATATATTTT. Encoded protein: CASSHGGDTIYF.

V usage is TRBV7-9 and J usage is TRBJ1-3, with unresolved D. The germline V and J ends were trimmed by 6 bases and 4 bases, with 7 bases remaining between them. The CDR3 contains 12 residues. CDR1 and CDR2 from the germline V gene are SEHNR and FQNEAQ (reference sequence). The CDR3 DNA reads TGTGCCAGCAGGCCGGTCGGAAACACCATATATTTT. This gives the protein CASRPVGNTIYF.

The CDR3 nucleotides read TGTGCCATCAAGAGGGAGGGGTATGGCTACACCTTC. Encoded protein: CAIKREGYGYTF. The chain links TRBV10-3 to TRBJ1-2; weak D call: TRBD1 (5 bases). The CDR3 extends over 12 amino acids. The germline V gene has CDR1 ENHRY and CDR2 SYGVKD. V lost 7 bases and J lost 5, with 11 bases in between.

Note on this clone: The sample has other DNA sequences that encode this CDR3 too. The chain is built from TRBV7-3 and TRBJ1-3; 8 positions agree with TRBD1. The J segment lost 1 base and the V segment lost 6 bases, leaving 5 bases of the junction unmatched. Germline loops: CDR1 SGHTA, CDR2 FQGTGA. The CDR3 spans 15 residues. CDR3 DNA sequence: TGTGCCAGCAGTCCAACAGGGGGTTCTGGAAACACCATATATTTT. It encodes CASSPTGGSGNTIYF.

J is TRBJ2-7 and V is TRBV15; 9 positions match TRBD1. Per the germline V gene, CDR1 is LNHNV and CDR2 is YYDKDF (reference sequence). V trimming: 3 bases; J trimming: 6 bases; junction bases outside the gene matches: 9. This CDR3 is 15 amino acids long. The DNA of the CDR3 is TGTGCCACCAGCAGGAAGGGACAGGGCAATAGCGAGCAGTACTTC. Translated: CATSRKGQGNSEQYF.

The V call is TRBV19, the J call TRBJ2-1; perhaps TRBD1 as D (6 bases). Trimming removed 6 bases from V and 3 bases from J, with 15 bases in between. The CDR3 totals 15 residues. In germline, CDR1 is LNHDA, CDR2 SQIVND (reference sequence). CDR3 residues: CASSPPGQIYNEQFF. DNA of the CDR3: TGTGCCAGTAGCCCCCCCGGACAGATCTACAATGAGCAGTTCTTC.